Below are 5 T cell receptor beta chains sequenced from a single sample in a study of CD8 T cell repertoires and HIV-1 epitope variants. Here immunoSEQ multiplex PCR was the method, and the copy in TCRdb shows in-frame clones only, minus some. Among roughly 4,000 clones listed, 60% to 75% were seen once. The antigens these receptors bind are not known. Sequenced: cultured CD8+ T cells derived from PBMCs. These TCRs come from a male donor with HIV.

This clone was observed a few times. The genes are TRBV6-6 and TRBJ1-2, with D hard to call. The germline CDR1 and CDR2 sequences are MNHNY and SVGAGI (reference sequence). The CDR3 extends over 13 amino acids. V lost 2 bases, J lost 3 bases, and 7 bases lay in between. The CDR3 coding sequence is TGTGCCAGCAGTTACCCAGGAGACTATGGCTACACCTTC. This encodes CASSYPGDYGYTF.

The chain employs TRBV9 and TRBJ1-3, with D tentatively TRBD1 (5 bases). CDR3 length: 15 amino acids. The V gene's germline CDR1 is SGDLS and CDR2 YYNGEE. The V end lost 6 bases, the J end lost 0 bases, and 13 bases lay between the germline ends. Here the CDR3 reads CASMGGTDSGNTIYF. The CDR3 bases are TGTGCCAGCATGGGGGGGACGGACTCTGGAAACACCATATATTTT.

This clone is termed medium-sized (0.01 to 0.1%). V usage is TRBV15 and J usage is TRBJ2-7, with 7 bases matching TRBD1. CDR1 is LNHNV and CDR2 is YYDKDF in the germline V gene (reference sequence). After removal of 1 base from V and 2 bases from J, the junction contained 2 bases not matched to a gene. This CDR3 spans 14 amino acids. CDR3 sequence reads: CATSRVRGPYEQYF. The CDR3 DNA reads TGTGCCACCAGCAGAGTTAGGGGGCCCTACGAGCAGTACTTC.

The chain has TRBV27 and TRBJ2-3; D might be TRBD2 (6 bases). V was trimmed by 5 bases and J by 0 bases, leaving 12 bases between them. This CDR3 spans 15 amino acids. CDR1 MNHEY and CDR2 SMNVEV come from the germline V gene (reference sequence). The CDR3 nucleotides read TGTGCCAGCAGTCCGGGACTTCACAGCACAGATACGCAGTATTTT. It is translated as CASSPGLHSTDTQYF.

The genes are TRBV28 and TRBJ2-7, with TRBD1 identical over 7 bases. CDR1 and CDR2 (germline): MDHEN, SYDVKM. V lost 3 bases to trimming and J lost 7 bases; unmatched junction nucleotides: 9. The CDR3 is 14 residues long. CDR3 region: CASSLERGPKEQYF. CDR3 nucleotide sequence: TGTGCCAGCAGTTTGGAAAGGGGGCCGAAGGAGCAGTACTTC.